The sequence of this TCR beta chain was determined in a study of OX40 agonist ivuxolimab in advanced cancers. The overall study: Head and neck, renal cell, melanoma or hepatocellular carcinoma were the cancers that dose-escalation patients had.

Concerning this clone itself: The antigen remains undetermined.

Study-wide points: The 0.1-3.0 mg/kg partial responders had among the lowest clonal expansion.

Method: immunoSEQ multiplex PCR; TCRdb's copy keeps in-frame clones and lacks some. The data hold more than 55,000 clones, with 82% observed a single time. The CDR3 spans 13 residues. Germline V lookup: CDR1 MNHEY, CDR2 SVGAGI. V dropped 4 bases and J dropped 6; count of bases not matched to a gene: 5. Systemic immunosuppression or autoimmune disease history was grounds to exclude patients. At baseline, cycle 4 day 1, and cycle 7 day 1, blood was sampled. The chain carries TRBV6-5 and TRBJ1-2, with 7 bases lining up with TRBD1. The receptor was isolated from an adult with an advanced solid tumor such as melanoma, head and neck, liver or kidney cancer. The material sequenced was CD4+ or CD8+ T cells sorted from blood, taken in a trial of the OX40 agonist ivuxolimab. As DNA, the CDR3 is TGTGCCAGCAGTTTCCAACAGGGGAATGGCTACACCTTC. It specifies CASSFQQGNGYTF.